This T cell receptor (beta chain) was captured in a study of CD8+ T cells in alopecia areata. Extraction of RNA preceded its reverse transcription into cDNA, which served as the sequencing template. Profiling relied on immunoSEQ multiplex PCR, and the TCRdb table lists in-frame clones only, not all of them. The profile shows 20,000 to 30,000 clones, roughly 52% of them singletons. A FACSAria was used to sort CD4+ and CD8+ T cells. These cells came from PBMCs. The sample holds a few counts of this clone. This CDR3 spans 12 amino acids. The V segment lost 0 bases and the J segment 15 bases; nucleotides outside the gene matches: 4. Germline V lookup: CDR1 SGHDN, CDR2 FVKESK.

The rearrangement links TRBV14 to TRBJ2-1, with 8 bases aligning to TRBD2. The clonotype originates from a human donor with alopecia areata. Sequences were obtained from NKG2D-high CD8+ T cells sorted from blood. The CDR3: CASSQDGLAGFF. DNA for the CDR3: TGTGCCAGCAGCCAAGACGGACTAGCCGGGTTCTTC.